What follows are 25 T cell receptor beta chains derived from one specimen sequenced in a study of OX40 agonist ivuxolimab in advanced cancers. The repertoire was sequenced with immunoSEQ multiplex PCR; TCRdb's copy has only in-frame clones and lacks some. The table shows some 86,000 clones, with roughly 85% occurring only once. The material sequenced was CD4+ or CD8+ T cells sorted from blood, taken in a trial of the OX40 agonist ivuxolimab. These receptor sequences come from an adult with an advanced solid tumor such as melanoma, head and neck, liver or kidney cancer.

The chain has TRBV4-2 and TRBJ2-1, with 7 nucleotides matching TRBD2. Germline V gene lookup returns CDR1 LGHNA and CDR2 YNFKEQ. Trimming took 4 bases from V and 0 from J; bases not matched to a gene: 3. This CDR3 is 15 amino acids long. Here the CDR3 reads CASSLLADSYNEQFF. The CDR3 DNA reads TGTGCCAGCAGCCTTCTAGCGGACTCCTACAATGAGCAGTTCTTC.

V usage is TRBV5-1 and J usage is TRBJ1-1, with 8 bases that match TRBD1. There are 15 residues in the CDR3. Losses at the gene ends were 4 bases for V and 0 bases for J; bases not matched to a gene: 5. Germline CDR1 is SGHRS and CDR2 is YFSETQ. This chain's CDR3 is CASSPRQGMNTEAFF. CDR3 coding DNA: TGCGCCAGCAGCCCACGACAGGGGATGAACACTGAAGCTTTCTTT.

The V and J genes are TRBV7-9 and TRBJ2-1; TRBD2 agrees at 10 bases. The V and J ends lost 2 bases and 4 bases, in that order; junction bases with no gene match: 5. The germline V gene has CDR1 SEHNR and CDR2 FQNEAQ (reference sequence). This CDR3 has 16 amino acids. CDR3 nucleotides: TGTGCCAGCAGCTTACTAAGCGGGGGGGCTTACAATGAGCAGTTCTTC. Its protein is CASSLLSGGAYNEQFF. The full variable domain, with the rest looked up from reference TRBV7-9 and TRBJ2-1, is DTGVSQNPRHKITKRGQNVTFRCDPISEHNRLYWYRQTLGQGPEFLTYFQNEAQLEKSRLLSDRFSAERPKGSFSTLEIQRTEQGDSAMYLCASSLLSGGAYNEQFFGPGTRLTVL.

The rearrangement links TRBV10-3 to TRBJ2-5, with D perhaps being TRBD1 or TRBD2 (6 bases each). The CDR3 sequence is 16 residues long. Germline CDR1 is ENHRY and CDR2 is SYGVKD. The ends were cut back, 0 bases at V and 4 bases at J, with 15 bases in the middle. DNA of the CDR3: TGTGCCATCAGTGAGTCTCAGACTGGGGGGCGAGAGACCCAGTACTTC. Translation: CAISESQTGGRETQYF.

This chain links TRBV28 with TRBJ1-2; D is unresolved. The CDR3 extends over 12 amino acids. The germline V gene has CDR1 MDHEN and CDR2 SYDVKM. V was clipped by 8 bases and J by 2 bases, with 9 bases between them. The CDR3, as DNA: TGTGCCAGCCGAAGAAGGAACTATGGCTACACCTTC. Translation: CASRRRNYGYTF.

This chain links TRBV19 with TRBJ2-1, with a weak D call TRBD2 (5 bases). The CDR3 contains 14 residues. CDR1 is LNHDA and CDR2 is SQIVND in the germline V gene (reference sequence). The V and J ends lost 2 bases and 6 bases respectively, with 11 bases between them. The CDR3 DNA sequence: TGTGCCAGTAGTATAAGAGGGAAGGGCAATGAGCAGTTCTTC. It yields the protein CASSIRGKGNEQFF.

The V gene is TRBV5-1, the J gene TRBJ2-7; D unclear. There are 13 residues in the CDR3. Between the trimmed V and J ends, which lost 4 bases and 3 bases, there was a span of 11 bases. The germline V gene has CDR1 SGHRS and CDR2 YFSETQ. The CDR3 DNA follows: TGCGCCAGCAGCCAGAGGACGGGCTACGAGCAGTACTTC. This translates into CASSQRTGYEQYF. The variable domain in full, completed from reference TRBV5-1 and TRBJ2-7, reads KAGVTQTPRYLIKTRGQQVTLSCSPISGHRSVSWYQQTPGQGLQFLFEYFSETQRNKGNFPGRFSGRQFSNSRSEMNVSTLELGDSALYLCASSQRTGYEQYFGPGTRLTVT.

J is TRBJ2-2 and V is TRBV7-6; 14 nucleotides line up with TRBD2. The CDR3 totals 17 residues. Germline assignment: CDR1 SGHVS and CDR2 FNYEAQ. V shed 5 bases and J 6 bases; nucleotides not matched to a gene: 8. The CDR3 DNA reads as TGTGCCAGCAGCCGCCAGGGACTAGCGGGAGACGCCGGGGAGCTGTTTTTT. Translated: CASSRQGLAGDAGELFF.

The chain links TRBV19 to TRBJ1-1, with 8 bases fitting TRBD1. J lost 5 bases, V lost 7 bases, and 9 bases had no gene match. The germline CDR1 and CDR2 sequences are LNHDA and SQIVND (reference sequence). CDR3 length equals 14 residues. As DNA, the CDR3 is TGTGCCAGTACGAACCAGGGGGCGAGAACTGAAGCTTTCTTT. Its protein is CASTNQGARTEAFF.

The chain couples TRBV7-2 to TRBJ1-1, with unresolved D. CDR3 size: 14 residues. Germline lookup yields CDR1 SGHTA and CDR2 FQGNSA. With 3 bases removed from V and 1 base from J, the gap between germline ends came to 9 bases. CDR3: CASSFSQRNTEAFF. Here the CDR3 DNA reads TGTGCCAGCAGCTTTAGCCAAAGGAACACTGAAGCTTTCTTT.

The chain combines TRBV2 with TRBJ2-1; 11 bases line up with TRBD1. CDR1 is SNHLY and CDR2 is FYNNEI in the germline V gene. V lost 8 bases, J lost 8 bases, and 8 bases stayed unmatched. CDR3 length: 14 amino acids. The CDR3 sequence: CASARDRGSDEQFF. CDR3 sequence (DNA): TGTGCCAGCGCCCGGGACAGGGGGTCGGATGAGCAGTTCTTC.

The chain recombines TRBV4-2 with TRBJ1-1, with a tentative D call TRBD1 (6 bases). CDR3 length: 14 amino acids. The V end was cut by 4 bases, the J end by 10 bases, with 19 bases between. From germline, CDR1 is LGHNA and CDR2 YNFKEQ. The CDR3 coding sequence is TGTGCCAGCAGCCCCCCTACAGGGTACCTGTCAGCTTTCTTT. This gives the protein CASSPPTGYLSAFF.

This clone came up once. The gene calls are TRBV27 and TRBJ1-5, with D uncertain. The CDR3 has 15 amino acids. The ends were cut back, 5 bases at V and 5 bases at J, with 16 bases in the middle. The germline V gene has CDR1 MNHEY and CDR2 SMNVEV (reference sequence). This chain's CDR3 is CASSPRRGVDQPQHF. As DNA, the CDR3 is TGTGCCAGCAGTCCCCGCCGGGGAGTGGATCAGCCCCAGCATTTT.

V is TRBV6-5 and J is TRBJ1-2; no definite D call. Germline-derived CDR1 and CDR2 are MNHEY and SVGAGI. The CDR3 runs to 15 residues. Trimming removed 5 bases from V and 5 bases from J, with 18 bases in between. In DNA, the CDR3 is TGTGCCAGCAGTCCCACCGGGAGCCGTATATATGGCTACACCTTC. Translating gives CASSPTGSRIYGYTF.

The chain combines TRBV30 with TRBJ2-2, with a possible D match to TRBD2 (5 bases). Trimming took 2 bases from V and 7 from J, leaving 14 bases between them. The CDR3 is made up of 14 amino acids. Germline V lookup: CDR1 GTSNPN, CDR2 SVGIG (reference sequence). Here the CDR3 DNA reads TGTGCCTGGAGTCAGACGAAGAGCGGCGGGGAGCTGTTTTTT. It yields the protein CAWSQTKSGGELFF.

The chain couples TRBV13 to TRBJ2-2, with 9 bases matching TRBD2. V lost 4 bases, J lost 7 bases, and 7 bases stayed unmatched. The CDR3 runs to 15 residues. Germline V gives CDR1 PRHDT, CDR2 FYEKMQ (reference sequence). This chain's CDR3 is CASSSAGGEIGELFF. The CDR3 DNA follows: TGTGCCAGCAGCTCAGCGGGGGGTGAGATCGGGGAGCTGTTTTTT.

The chain recombines TRBV6-5 with TRBJ2-5, with 11 positions matching TRBD1. V trimming: 2 bases; J trimming: 5 bases; junction bases outside the gene matches: 7. The CDR3 length is 16 residues. Germline CDR1 and CDR2: MNHEY and SVGAGI. The CDR3 DNA is TGTGCCAGCAGTTACCCCCGGACAGGGGGCAAGGAGACCCAGTACTTC. Its translation is CASSYPRTGGKETQYF.

The chain joins TRBV4-3 to TRBJ1-2; D is uncertain. The CDR3 length is 14 residues. The V and J ends lost 0 bases and 5 bases respectively, with 10 bases between them. Germline V gene data show CDR1 as LGHNA and CDR2 as YSLEER. The CDR3 DNA follows: TGCGCCAGCAGCCAAGATCTGAGGATTTATGGCTACACCTTC. The encoded protein is CASSQDLRIYGYTF.

The CDR3 DNA reads as TGCAGCGTTGTCTTTCCAAGCTCCTACGAGCAGTACTTC. This sequence encodes CSVVFPSSYEQYF. V usage is TRBV29-1 and J usage is TRBJ2-5; D uncertain. The DNA end is a closer match to TRBJ2-7, so the J assignment may be wrong. CDR1 and CDR2 (germline): SQVTM, ANQGSEA. This CDR3 is 13 amino acids long.

V is TRBV28 and J is TRBJ1-6, with D perhaps TRBD1 (6 bases). Trimming removed 3 bases from V and 4 bases from J, with 13 bases in between. The CDR3 spans 16 residues. Per the germline V gene, CDR1 is MDHEN and CDR2 is SYDVKM. The CDR3 DNA reads as TGTGCCAGCAGTTTGAGGGGGAACACTTATAATTCACCCCTCCACTTT. Its protein is CASSLRGNTYNSPLHF.

The J gene is TRBJ2-7, the V gene TRBV10-3, with 8 bases that match TRBD1. Trimming took 11 bases from V and 7 from J; bases not matched to a gene: 13. Germline V gene sequence: CDR1 ENHRY, CDR2 SYGVKD. The CDR3 is made up of 13 amino acids. The CDR3 DNA is TGTGCCGCCACAGACAGGGGAAGAGGTGAGCAGTACTTC. This gives the protein CAATDRGRGEQYF.

This clone was observed once. The chain uses TRBV7-9 and TRBJ2-1; D is possibly TRBD1 (6 bases). CDR1 SEHNR and CDR2 FQNEAQ come from the germline V gene (reference sequence). V lost 6 bases and J 5 bases, leaving 14 bases between the germline ends. This CDR3 contains 14 residues. The CDR3 is CASRPGVYDNEQFF. In DNA, the CDR3 is TGTGCCAGCAGGCCAGGGGTCTACGACAATGAGCAGTTCTTC.

The rearrangement links TRBV5-4 to TRBJ2-1; the D gene could be TRBD1 or TRBD2 (5 bases each). CDR1 is SGHNT and CDR2 is YYREEE in the germline V gene (reference sequence). Trimming cost V 3 bases and J 1 base, with 14 bases left between them. The CDR3 extends over 16 amino acids. The CDR3 DNA reads TGTGCCAGCAGCTCTGGGACGGGGTATTCCTACAATGAGCAGTTCTTC. Protein product: CASSSGTGYSYNEQFF.

The chain links TRBV30 to TRBJ2-5; the D gene is possibly TRBD2 (5 bases). Germline V CDR1 and CDR2: GTSNPN, SVGIG (reference sequence). The CDR3 consists of 11 residues. V lost 3 bases, J lost 5 bases, and 7 bases lay in between. The CDR3 here is CAWRRAETQYF. For the CDR3, the DNA is TGTGCCTGGAGGCGGGCGGAGACCCAGTACTTC.

V usage is TRBV28 and J usage is TRBJ2-2; D is ambiguous. Germline CDR1 MDHEN, CDR2 SYDVKM. The CDR3 runs 13 residues. V was shortened by 5 bases and J by 7 bases, with 11 bases between the two germline ends. CDR3 region: CASSRVGGGELFF. DNA for the CDR3: TGTGCCAGCAGTAGAGTAGGCGGCGGGGAGCTGTTTTTT.